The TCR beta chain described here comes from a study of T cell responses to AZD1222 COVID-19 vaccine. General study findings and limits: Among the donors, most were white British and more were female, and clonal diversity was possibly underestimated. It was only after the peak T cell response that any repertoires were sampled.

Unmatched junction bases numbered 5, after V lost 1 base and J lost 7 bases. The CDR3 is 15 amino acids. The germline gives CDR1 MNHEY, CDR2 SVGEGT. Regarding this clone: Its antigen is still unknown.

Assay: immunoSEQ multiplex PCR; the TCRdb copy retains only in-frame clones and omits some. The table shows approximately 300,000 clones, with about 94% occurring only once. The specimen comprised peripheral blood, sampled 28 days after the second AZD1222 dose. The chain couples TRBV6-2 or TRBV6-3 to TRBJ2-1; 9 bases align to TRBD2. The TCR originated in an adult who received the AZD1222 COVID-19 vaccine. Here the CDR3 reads CASSYWREGGNEQFF. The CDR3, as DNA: TGTGCCAGCAGTTACTGGCGGGAGGGCGGAAATGAGCAGTTCTTC.